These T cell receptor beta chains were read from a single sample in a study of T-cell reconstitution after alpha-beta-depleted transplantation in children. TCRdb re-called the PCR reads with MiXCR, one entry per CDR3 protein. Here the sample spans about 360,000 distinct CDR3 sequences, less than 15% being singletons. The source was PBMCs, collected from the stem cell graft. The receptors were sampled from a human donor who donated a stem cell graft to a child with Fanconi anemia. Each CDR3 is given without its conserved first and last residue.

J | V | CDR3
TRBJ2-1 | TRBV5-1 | ASSPTFKLQNPNEQF
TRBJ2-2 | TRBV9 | ASSVATAGFRTGELF
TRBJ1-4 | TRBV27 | ASSRETATNEKLF
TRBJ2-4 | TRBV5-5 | ASSLEGQLLAKNIQY
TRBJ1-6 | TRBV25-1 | ASSEYLAGRSPLH
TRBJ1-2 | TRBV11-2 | ASSGQGALSGYT
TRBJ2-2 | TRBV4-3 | ASSPSGTGELF
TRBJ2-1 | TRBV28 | ASSSTLTGKDNEQF
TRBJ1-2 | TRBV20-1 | SARDNNYGYT
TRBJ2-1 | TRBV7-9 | AWKSGTSTDSYNEQF
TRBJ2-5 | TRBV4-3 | ASSPTTSGGAWGETQY
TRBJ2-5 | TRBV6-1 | ASSRTGGETQY
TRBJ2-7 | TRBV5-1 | ASSFRQGGGYEQY
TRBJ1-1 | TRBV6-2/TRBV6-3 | ASSYGLTGSNTEAF
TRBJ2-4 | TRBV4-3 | ASSLDPGGIQY
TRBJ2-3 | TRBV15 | ATSDVGLTDTQY
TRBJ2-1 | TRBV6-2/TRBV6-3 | ASRNRQGSGYNEQF
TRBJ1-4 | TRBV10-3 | AISESRIGNEKLF
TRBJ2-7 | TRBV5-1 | ASSLGGEAYEQY
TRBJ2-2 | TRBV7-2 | ASSFPAPAELF
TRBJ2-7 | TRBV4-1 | ASASGANLDEQY
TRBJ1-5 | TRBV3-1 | ASSPQPTGGFKAQH
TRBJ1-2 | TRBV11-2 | ASSLAQGVWGYT
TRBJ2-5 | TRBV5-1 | ASSRSTGRFRETQY
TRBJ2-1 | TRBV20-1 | SAREIRRNEQF
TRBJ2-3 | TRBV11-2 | ASSLRSPRTDTQY
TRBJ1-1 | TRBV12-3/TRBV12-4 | APLLKDGAGEAF
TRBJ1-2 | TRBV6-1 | ASSPSGTAYGYT
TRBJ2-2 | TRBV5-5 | ASSWTEGWDTGELF
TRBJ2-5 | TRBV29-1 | SVGVGFHSPQETQY
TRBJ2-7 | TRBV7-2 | ASSSDRVGEQY
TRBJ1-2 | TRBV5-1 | ASRSQSNYGYT
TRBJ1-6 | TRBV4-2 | ASSQDPGSSPLH
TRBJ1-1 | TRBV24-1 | ATSEGPNTEAF
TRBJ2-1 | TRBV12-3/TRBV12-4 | ASSLGTSGEYNEQF
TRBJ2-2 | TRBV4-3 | ASSLQGYGELF
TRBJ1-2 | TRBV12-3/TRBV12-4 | ASALGGFGYT
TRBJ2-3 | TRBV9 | ASSVGPAQSTDTQY
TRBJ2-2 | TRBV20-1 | SARSGGNTGELF
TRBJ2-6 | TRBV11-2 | ASSLGWGSGANVLT
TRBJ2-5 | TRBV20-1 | SARDMAGGETQY
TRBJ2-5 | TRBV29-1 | SAPGQSQETQY
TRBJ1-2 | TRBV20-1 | SAPDKGTDGYT
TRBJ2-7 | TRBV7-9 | ASSLVDERYEQY
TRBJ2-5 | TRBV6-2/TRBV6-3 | ASRASGDETQY
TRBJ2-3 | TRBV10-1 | ASSESTGTTDGTQY
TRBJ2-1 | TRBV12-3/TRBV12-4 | ASRRDDHNEQF
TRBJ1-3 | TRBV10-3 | AISGQLLSGNTIY
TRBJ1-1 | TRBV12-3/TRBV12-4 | ASSLRENTEAF
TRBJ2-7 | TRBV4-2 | ASSQGERRMDEQY
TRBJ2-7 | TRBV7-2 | ASSFIGTGNYEQY
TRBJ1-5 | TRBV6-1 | ASSVQGNQPQH
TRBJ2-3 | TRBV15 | ATSRGPGPGDTQY
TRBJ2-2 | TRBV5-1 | ASSVGTVNTGELF
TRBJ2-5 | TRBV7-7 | ASSRLAGATPLQETQY
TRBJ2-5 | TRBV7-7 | ASSLPGIQETQY
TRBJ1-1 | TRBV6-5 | ASTPTYLTGLNTEAF
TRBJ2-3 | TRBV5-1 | ASSSRTSGGSTDTQY
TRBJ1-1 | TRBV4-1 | ASSQVPQNTEAF
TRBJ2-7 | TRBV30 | AHLVLQGETEEQY